What follows are 7 T cell receptor beta chains derived from one specimen sequenced in a study of identical twins. TCRdb used MiXCR to reprocess the 5' RACE reads, holding one entry per CDR3 protein. The sample shows about 700,000 distinct CDR3 sequences, less than 7% of them seen only once. Sequencing was done on a sample of naive T cells sorted from blood. These TCRs come from a man younger than 35 in good health.

This clonotype was recorded many times. The chain is built from TRBV20-1 and TRBJ2-7, with D unclear. The CDR3 covers 13 residues. Trimming removed 2 bases from V and 0 bases from J, with 8 bases in between. CDR1 is DFQATT and CDR2 is SNEGSKA in the germline V gene (reference sequence). Here the CDR3 DNA reads TGCAGTGCTAGAATGCACGGCTCCTACGAGCAGTACTTC. Its protein is CSARMHGSYEQYF.

This clonotype was detected many times. The chain combines TRBV12-3 or TRBV12-4 with TRBJ1-6; D gene unclear. The CDR3 extends over 13 amino acids. Trimming shortened V by 2 bases and J by 7 bases, and 6 bases separated the two germline ends. CDR3 sequence: CASSLQTNSPLHF. In DNA form, the CDR3 reads TGTGCCAGCAGTTTACAGACGAATTCACCCCTCCACTTT.

This clonotype was observed a few times. V and J are TRBV7-2 and TRBJ1-1; possible D gene TRBD1, 6 bases. CDR3 size: 14 residues. V shed 5 bases and J shed 6 bases, with 16 bases lying between them. Germline-derived CDR1 and CDR2 are SGHTA and FQGNSA. CDR3 coding DNA: TGTGCCAGCAGCCCCCTAGGGGGGAAGGCTGAAGCTTTCTTT. Its protein is CASSPLGGKAEAFF.

This clonotype was found many times. This chain uses TRBV24-1 with TRBJ1-5; the match to TRBD1 covers 9 bases. Germline lookup yields CDR1 KGHDR and CDR2 SFDVKD. The CDR3 spans 15 residues. Losses at the gene ends were 4 bases for V and 4 bases for J; bases not matched to a gene: 4. The CDR3 bases are TGTGCCACCAGTGAGGGACAGGGCAGGAATCAGCCCCAGCATTTT. Protein product: CATSEGQGRNQPQHF.

The V gene is TRBV28, the J gene TRBJ2-7; D may correspond to TRBD1 or TRBD2 (5 bases each). This CDR3 spans 14 amino acids. The V end lost 5 bases, the J end lost 3 bases, and 14 bases lay between the germline ends. CDR1 is MDHEN and CDR2 is SYDVKM in the germline V gene. This chain's CDR3 is CASSLPGRFYEQYF. For the CDR3, the DNA is TGTGCCAGCAGTCTCCCGGGACGCTTCTACGAGCAGTACTTC. Variable domain in full (rest from reference TRBV28 and TRBJ2-7): DVKVTQSSRYLVKRTGEKVFLECVQDMDHENMFWYRQDPGLGLRLIYFSYDVKMKEKGDIPEGYSVSREKKERFSLILESASTNQTSMYLCASSLPGRFYEQYFGPGTRLTVT.

This clonotype was recorded a few times. The CDR3 reads CSLPGPTSYEQYF. The CDR3 DNA reads TGCAGCCTTCCTGGTCCCACCTCCTACGAGCAGTACTTC. The rearrangement uses TRBV20-1 and TRBJ2-7; no definite D call. CDR3 length: 13 residues. Germline loops: CDR1 DFQATT, CDR2 SNEGSKA (reference sequence).

The chain links TRBV6-1 to TRBJ2-7, with a tentative D call TRBD1 (6 bases). Germline V gene lookup returns CDR1 MNHNS and CDR2 SASEGT. V lost 6 bases and J lost 0, with 12 bases in between. The CDR3 is 14 residues long. The CDR3 DNA reads as TGTGCCAGCAGGACGGGACATACCTCCTACGAGCAGTACTTC. Translating it yields CASRTGHTSYEQYF.